The 20 T cell receptor beta chains given below trace back to one sample, sequenced in a study of blood T cell repertoires in COVID-19. Profiled with immunoSEQ multiplex PCR; TCRdb holds only in-frame clones, not every one. Of about 210,000 clones in the sample, roughly 90% were seen once. Sequenced material: PBMCs or T cells enriched from blood (not recorded which). The receptor source for this set is a man younger than 35 with acute COVID-19.

This clone was observed a handful of times. The chain recombines TRBV19 with TRBJ2-2; D unclear. Germline assignment: CDR1 LNHDA and CDR2 SQIVND (reference sequence). CDR3 length: 13 amino acids. Trimming removed 5 bases from V and 2 bases from J, with 6 bases in between. CDR3: CASSSGNTGELFF. DNA for the CDR3: TGTGCCAGTAGTTCGGGTAACACCGGGGAGCTGTTTTTT.

The rearrangement links TRBV11-3 to TRBJ1-1; 8 bases agree with TRBD1. The CDR3 spans 18 residues. J lost 0 bases, V lost 1 base, and 10 bases had no gene match. Germline V gene data show CDR1 as SGHNT and CDR2 as YENEEA. CDR3 protein: CASSLVPDRGPMNTEAFF. CDR3 in DNA: TGTGCCAGCAGCTTAGTACCCGACAGGGGCCCGATGAACACTGAAGCTTTCTTT. Complete variable domain (other parts from reference TRBV11-3 and TRBJ1-1): EAGVVQSPRYKIIEKKQPVAFWCNPISGHNTLYWYLQNLGQGPELLIRYENEEAVDDSQLPKDRFSAERLKGVDSTLKIQPAELGDSAVYLCASSLVPDRGPMNTEAFFGQGTRLTVV.

The V call is TRBV5-6, the J call TRBJ2-7; 9 nucleotides line up with TRBD2. V dropped 4 bases and J dropped 3; count of bases not matched to a gene: 5. CDR3 length: 14 residues. Germline V CDR1 and CDR2: SGHDT, YYEEEE. CDR3 in DNA: TGTGCCAGCAGCCTTAGCGGGAGCGGCTACGAGCAGTACTTC. It is translated as CASSLSGSGYEQYF.

J is TRBJ1-4 and V is TRBV7-9; 8 nucleotides line up with TRBD1. CDR1 is SEHNR and CDR2 is FQNEAQ in the germline V gene (reference sequence). The CDR3 has 13 amino acids. V shed 9 bases, J shed 6 bases, and the junction held 6 bases outside the gene matches. CDR3 nucleotide sequence: TGTGCCAGTGCGGACAGGGCCGATGAAAAACTGTTTTTT. Translated: CASADRADEKLFF.

This chain links TRBV5-1 with TRBJ2-3, with 11 bases identical to TRBD1. Germline CDR1 reads SGHRS; CDR2 reads YFSETQ. J was trimmed by 2 bases and V by 4 bases; bases with no gene match: 12. The CDR3 loop spans 18 amino acids. CDR3 bases: TGCGCCAGCAGCCCCGGACAGGGGGCTTATTCGTACACAGATACGCAGTATTTT. Its translation: CASSPGQGAYSYTDTQYF.

V usage is TRBV25-1 and J usage is TRBJ2-7, with D tentatively TRBD2 (6 bases). The germline CDR1 and CDR2 sequences are MGHDK and SYGVNS. The germline V and J ends were trimmed by 3 bases and 0 bases, with 15 bases remaining between them. The length of the CDR3 is 16 residues. CDR3 nucleotide sequence: TGTGCCAGCAGTGAGGTCGGCGGGGAGAACTCCTACGAGCAGTACTTC. Amino acids: CASSEVGGENSYEQYF.

This chain uses TRBV6-2 or TRBV6-3 with TRBJ2-3, with a tentative D call TRBD1 (5 bases). Trimming pared 6 bases from V and 2 bases from J, leaving 15 bases between. The CDR3 runs 15 residues. Germline V gives CDR1 MNHEY, CDR2 SVGEGT. This CDR3 is CASSPEIGATDTQYF. In nucleotides, the CDR3 is TGTGCCAGCAGCCCAGAGATTGGGGCCACAGATACGCAGTATTTT.

DNA for the CDR3: TGTGCCTGGACCAAGGAGAGCGGGAGAGTGAACACCGGGGAGCTGTTTTTT. It encodes CAWTKESGRVNTGELFF. The chain is built from TRBV30 and TRBJ2-2; 8 nucleotides line up with TRBD2. This CDR3 contains 17 residues. Germline V lookup: CDR1 GTSNPN, CDR2 SVGIG (reference sequence). The V segment lost 4 bases and the J segment 1 base; nucleotides outside the gene matches: 11.

The chain employs TRBV18 and TRBJ2-1, with 10 nucleotides matching TRBD2. Germline values: CDR1 KGHSH, CDR2 LQKENI. CDR3 length: 18 residues. After removal of 2 bases from V and 4 bases from J, the junction contained 11 bases not matched to a gene. The CDR3 coding sequence is TGTGCCAGCTCACCATTCCCTCCTAGCGGGAGTAGTTACAATGAGCAGTTCTTC. This gives the protein CASSPFPPSGSSYNEQFF.

The chain has TRBV7-3 and TRBJ2-2; D possibly corresponds to TRBD2 (6 bases). V was clipped by 4 bases and J by 1 base, with 10 bases between them. This CDR3 region has 15 residues. Germline CDR1 is SGHTA and CDR2 is FQGTGA. CDR3 sequence (DNA): TGTGCCAGCAGCTCAAGAGCGGGGAACACCGGGGAGCTGTTTTTT. Translating gives CASSSRAGNTGELFF.

The rearrangement links TRBV30 to TRBJ1-1; 7 bases are a match to TRBD1. This CDR3 is built from 12 residues. V was pared by 3 bases and J by 11 bases, with 9 bases of the junction left unmatched. CDR1 and CDR2 (germline): GTSNPN, SVGIG (reference sequence). Written as DNA, the CDR3 is TGTGCCTGGAGCGACGAGGGGGCTTTGGCTTTCTTT. This gives the protein CAWSDEGALAFF.

The chain employs TRBV9 and TRBJ2-1, with 7 bases fitting TRBD1. In germline, CDR1 is SGDLS, CDR2 YYNGEE. Trimming cost V 7 bases and J 10 bases; bases outside gene matches: 14. This CDR3 spans 14 amino acids. CDR3 bases: TGTGCCAGCCGAAGGGTGGGCAGGGGGTCAGAGCAGTTCTTC. Translating gives CASRRVGRGSEQFF.

The chain employs TRBV2 and TRBJ2-1; no definite D call. CDR1 and CDR2 from the germline V gene are SNHLY and FYNNEI. V lost 2 bases and J lost 2, with 4 bases in between. This CDR3 spans 13 amino acids. The CDR3 is CASSESPYNEQFF. CDR3 sequence (DNA): TGTGCCAGCAGTGAAAGCCCCTACAATGAGCAGTTCTTC.

The chain uses TRBV14 and TRBJ1-2; 10 positions match TRBD1. The CDR3 sequence is 13 residues long. V lost 4 bases and J lost 8; bases outside the gene matches: 4. In germline, CDR1 is SGHDN, CDR2 FVKESK. The CDR3 region has the DNA TGTGCCAGCAGCCGACAGGGGGCTGTAGGCTACACCTTC. This codes for CASSRQGAVGYTF.

The J gene is TRBJ1-2, the V gene TRBV29-1, with no clear D. The germline V gene has CDR1 SQVTM and CDR2 ANQGSEA. The CDR3 has 15 residues. V gave up 1 base and J gave up 4 bases, with 16 bases separating them. CDR3 in DNA: TGCAGCGTTGAAGCACCCGGGTACCCCTCCTATGGCTACACCTTC. It is translated as CSVEAPGYPSYGYTF. The whole variable domain, remainder taken from reference TRBV29-1 and TRBJ1-2, is SAVISQKPSRDICQRGTSLTIQCQVDSQVTMMFWYRQQPGQSLTLIATANQGSEATYESGFVIDKFPISRPNLTFSTLTVSNMSPEDSSIYLCSVEAPGYPSYGYTFGSGTRLTVV.

The chain links TRBV28 to TRBJ1-2, with 7 bases identical to TRBD1. Germline CDR1 and CDR2: MDHEN and SYDVKM. V lost 5 bases and J lost 3; bases outside the gene matches: 9. The CDR3 has 15 residues. The DNA of the CDR3 is TGTGCCAGCAGTACACAGGGGACCGGCGACTATGGCTACACCTTC. Translation gives CASSTQGTGDYGYTF.

This clone was seen a handful of times. This chain uses TRBV27 with TRBJ2-7; 10 bases map to TRBD1. The length of the CDR3 is 16 residues. Germline CDR1 and CDR2: MNHEY and SMNVEV (reference sequence). With V trimmed by 5 bases and J by 6 bases, 13 bases remained unmatched. CDR3 DNA: TGTGCCAGCAGTCCCACTTTGGGGACAGGGGCAGTCGAGCAGTACTTC. Translated, it gives CASSPTLGTGAVEQYF.

The rearrangement links TRBV27 to TRBJ2-7; D is perhaps TRBD2 (5 bases). Germline V CDR1 and CDR2: MNHEY, SMNVEV (reference sequence). This CDR3 is 13 amino acids long. Trimming removed 3 bases at V and 4 bases at J, with 10 bases between. In nucleotides, the CDR3 is TGTGCCAGCAGTTTCGGAGGCGGGTACGAGCAGTACTTC. It translates to CASSFGGGYEQYF.

This sequence joins TRBV14 and TRBJ1-6, with 12 nucleotides matching TRBD1. The V gene's germline CDR1 is SGHDN and CDR2 FVKESK. The CDR3 is made up of 15 amino acids. J was trimmed by 12 bases and V by 0 bases; bases with no gene match: 3. CDR3 nucleotides: TGTGCCAGCAGCCAAGATGGGACAGGGGGCGTACCCCTCCACTTT. This gives the protein CASSQDGTGGVPLHF.

This chain links TRBV30 with TRBJ1-5; TRBD1 is a possible D gene (6 bases). Germline values: CDR1 GTSNPN, CDR2 SVGIG (reference sequence). The length of the CDR3 is 17 residues. V lost 3 bases and J lost 9, with 27 bases in between. The DNA for the CDR3 is TGTGCCTGGAGCCTCCCGCCTAGGGGGTCTTCTTGGGGGCCCCAGCATTTT. Its protein product is CAWSLPPRGSSWGPQHF.